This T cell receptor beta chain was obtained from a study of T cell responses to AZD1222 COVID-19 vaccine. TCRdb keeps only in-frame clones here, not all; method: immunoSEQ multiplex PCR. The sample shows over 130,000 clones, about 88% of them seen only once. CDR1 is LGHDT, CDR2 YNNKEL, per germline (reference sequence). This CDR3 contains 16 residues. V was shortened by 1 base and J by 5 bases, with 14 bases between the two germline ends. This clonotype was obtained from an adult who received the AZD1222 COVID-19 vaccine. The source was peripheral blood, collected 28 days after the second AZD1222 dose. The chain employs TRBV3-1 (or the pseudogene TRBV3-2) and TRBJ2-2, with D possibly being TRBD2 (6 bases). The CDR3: CASSQVGGIGTGELFF. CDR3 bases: TGTGCCAGCAGCCAAGTAGGCGGGATAGGGACCGGGGAGCTGTTTTTT.